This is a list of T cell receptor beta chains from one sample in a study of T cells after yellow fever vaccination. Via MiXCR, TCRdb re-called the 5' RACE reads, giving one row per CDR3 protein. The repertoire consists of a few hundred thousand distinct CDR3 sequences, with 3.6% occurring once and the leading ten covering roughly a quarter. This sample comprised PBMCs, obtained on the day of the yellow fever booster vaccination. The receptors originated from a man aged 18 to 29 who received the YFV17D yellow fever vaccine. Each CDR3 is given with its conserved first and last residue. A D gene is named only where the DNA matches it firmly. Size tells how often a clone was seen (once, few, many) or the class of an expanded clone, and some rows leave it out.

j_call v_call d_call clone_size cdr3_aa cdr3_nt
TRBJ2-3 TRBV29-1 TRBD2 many CSVDGLAGGPDTQYF TGCAGCGTCGATGGACTAGCGGGGGGGCCGGATACGCAGTATTTT
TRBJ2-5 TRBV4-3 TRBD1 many CASSQNDREQETQYF TGCGCCAGCAGCCAAAATGACAGGGAACAAGAGACCCAGTACTTC
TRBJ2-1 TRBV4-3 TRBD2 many CASAGGPKDEQFF TGCGCCAGCGCGGGGGGACCCAAGGATGAGCAGTTCTTC
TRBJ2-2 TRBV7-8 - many CASSLLGLNTGELFF TGTGCCAGCAGCTTACTGGGCTTAAACACCGGGGAGCTGTTTTTT
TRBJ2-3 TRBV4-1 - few CASSQGWALTDTQYF TGCGCCAGCAGCCAAGGTTGGGCTCTCACAGATACGCAGTATTTT
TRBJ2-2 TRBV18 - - CASSLGTAGGELFF TGTGCCAGCTCACTGGGCACCGCCGGCGGGGAGCTGTTTTTT
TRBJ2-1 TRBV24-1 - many CATRRDGFGEQFF TGTGCCACCAGAAGGGACGGGTTCGGGGAGCAGTTCTTC
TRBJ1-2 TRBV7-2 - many CASSFLEANYGYTF TGTGCCAGCAGCTTCCTCGAAGCTAACTATGGCTACACCTTC
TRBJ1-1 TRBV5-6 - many CASSNREGNTEAFF TGTGCCAGCAGTAATAGGGAGGGGAACACTGAAGCTTTCTTT
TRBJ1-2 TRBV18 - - CASSPGNEFYGYTF TGTGCCAGCTCGCCCGGAAACGAGTTCTACGGCTACACCTTC
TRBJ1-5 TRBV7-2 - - CASSLEPRVYQPQHF TGTGCCAGCAGCTTAGAGCCCAGGGTTTATCAGCCCCAGCATTTT
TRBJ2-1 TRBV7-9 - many CASSRSSVEQFF TGTGCCAGCAGCCGTTCTAGCGTTGAGCAGTTCTTC
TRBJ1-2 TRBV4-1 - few CASSQAPQGINGYTF TGCGCCAGCAGCCAAGCCCCACAGGGTATAAATGGCTACACCTTC
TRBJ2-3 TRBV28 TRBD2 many CASSLRGGAEDTQYF TGTGCCAGCAGTTTACGCGGGGGGGCCGAAGATACGCAGTATTTT
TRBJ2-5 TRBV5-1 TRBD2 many CASSRTSSGAPQETQYF TGCGCCAGCAGCCGGACCTCTAGCGGGGCGCCCCAAGAGACCCAGTACTTC
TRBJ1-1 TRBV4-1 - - CASSPPGLNTEAFF TGCGCCAGCAGCCCCCCGGGGCTGAACACTGAAGCTTTCTTT
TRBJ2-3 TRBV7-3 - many CASSFNPQDTQYF TGTGCCAGCAGCTTCAACCCCCAAGATACGCAGTATTTT
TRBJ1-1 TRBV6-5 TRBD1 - CASSITGAEAFF TGTGCCAGCAGCATCACAGGGGCTGAAGCTTTCTTT
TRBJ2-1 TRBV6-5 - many CASSGREQLAYNEQFF TGTGCCAGCAGTGGCCGTGAGCAGCTAGCCTACAATGAGCAGTTCTTC
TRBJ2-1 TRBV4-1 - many CASSQFVSTEGQHEQFF TGCGCCAGCAGCCAATTCGTTTCCACAGAGGGACAACATGAGCAGTTCTTC